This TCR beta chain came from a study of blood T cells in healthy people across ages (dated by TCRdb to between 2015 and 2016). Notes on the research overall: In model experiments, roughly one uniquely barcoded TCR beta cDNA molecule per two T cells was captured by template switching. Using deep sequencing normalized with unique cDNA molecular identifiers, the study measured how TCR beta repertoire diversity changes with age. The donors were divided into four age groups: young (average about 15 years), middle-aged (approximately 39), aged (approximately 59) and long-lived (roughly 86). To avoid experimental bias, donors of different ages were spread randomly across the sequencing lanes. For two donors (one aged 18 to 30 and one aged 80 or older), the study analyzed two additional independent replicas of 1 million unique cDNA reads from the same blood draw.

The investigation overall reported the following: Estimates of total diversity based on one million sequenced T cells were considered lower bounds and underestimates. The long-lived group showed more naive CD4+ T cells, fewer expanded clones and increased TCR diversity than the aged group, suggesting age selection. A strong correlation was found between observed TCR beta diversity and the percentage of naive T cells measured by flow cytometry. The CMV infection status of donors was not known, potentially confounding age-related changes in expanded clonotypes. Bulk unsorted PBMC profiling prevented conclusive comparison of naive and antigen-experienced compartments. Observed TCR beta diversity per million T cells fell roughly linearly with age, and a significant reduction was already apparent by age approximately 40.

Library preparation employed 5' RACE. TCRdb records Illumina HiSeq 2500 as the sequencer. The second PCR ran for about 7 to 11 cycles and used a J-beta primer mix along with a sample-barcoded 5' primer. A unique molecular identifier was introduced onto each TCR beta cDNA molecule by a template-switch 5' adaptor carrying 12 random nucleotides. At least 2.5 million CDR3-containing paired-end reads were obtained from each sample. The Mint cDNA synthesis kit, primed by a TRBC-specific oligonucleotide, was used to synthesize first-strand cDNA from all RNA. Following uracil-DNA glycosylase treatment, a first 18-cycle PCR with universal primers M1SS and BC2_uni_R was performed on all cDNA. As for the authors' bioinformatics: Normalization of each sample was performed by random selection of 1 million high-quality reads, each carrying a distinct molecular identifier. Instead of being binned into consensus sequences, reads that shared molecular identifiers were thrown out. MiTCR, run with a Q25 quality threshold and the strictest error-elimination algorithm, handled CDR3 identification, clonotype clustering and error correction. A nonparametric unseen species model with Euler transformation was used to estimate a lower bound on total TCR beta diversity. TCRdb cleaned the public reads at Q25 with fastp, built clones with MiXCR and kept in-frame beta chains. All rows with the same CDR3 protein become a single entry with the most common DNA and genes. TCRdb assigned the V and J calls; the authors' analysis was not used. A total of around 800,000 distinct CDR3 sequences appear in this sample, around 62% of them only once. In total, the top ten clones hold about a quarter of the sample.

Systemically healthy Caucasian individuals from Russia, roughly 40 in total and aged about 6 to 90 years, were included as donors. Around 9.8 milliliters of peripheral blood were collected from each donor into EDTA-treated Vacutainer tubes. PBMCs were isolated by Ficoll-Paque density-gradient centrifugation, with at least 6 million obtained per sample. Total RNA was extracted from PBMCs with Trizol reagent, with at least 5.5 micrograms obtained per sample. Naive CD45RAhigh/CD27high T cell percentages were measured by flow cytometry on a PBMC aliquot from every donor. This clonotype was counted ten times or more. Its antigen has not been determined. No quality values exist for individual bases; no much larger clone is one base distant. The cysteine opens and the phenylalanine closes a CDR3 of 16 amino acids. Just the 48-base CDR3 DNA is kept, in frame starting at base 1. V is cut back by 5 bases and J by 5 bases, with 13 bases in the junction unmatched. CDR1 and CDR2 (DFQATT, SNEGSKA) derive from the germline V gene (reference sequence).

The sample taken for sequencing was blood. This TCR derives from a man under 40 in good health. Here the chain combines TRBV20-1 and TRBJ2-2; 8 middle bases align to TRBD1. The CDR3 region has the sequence CSARRDRIKGTGELFF. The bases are TGCAGTGCTCGCCGGGACAGGATCAAAGGGACCGGGGAGCTGTTTTTT.